This record looks at one TCR beta chain sequence and its context. Its antigen is unknown. The CDR3 consists of 12 residues. Per germline, CDR1 SEHNR and CDR2 FQNEAQ (reference sequence). Deletions cut 4 bases from V and 6 bases from J, with 9 bases between. Only in-frame clones appear in the TCRdb table, and some are missing; sequencing was by immunoSEQ multiplex PCR. Of 250,000 to 300,000 clones in the sample, 85% to 95% were seen once. This entry is derived from a study of T cell responses to AZD1222 COVID-19 vaccine. Whole-study findings and limits: Clonal diversity was possibly underestimated, and the donors were mostly white British, with more females. Spike-specific TCR breadth and depth were elevated following two AZD1222 doses.

The sequence was obtained from an adult who received the AZD1222 COVID-19 vaccine. This material consisted of peripheral blood, taken 28 days after the second AZD1222 dose. This chain links TRBV7-9 with TRBJ1-1, with D possibly TRBD1 on 5 matching bases. CDR3 sequence reads: CASSSGKSEAFF. The CDR3 DNA reads TGTGCCAGCAGCTCAGGGAAGTCTGAAGCTTTCTTT.